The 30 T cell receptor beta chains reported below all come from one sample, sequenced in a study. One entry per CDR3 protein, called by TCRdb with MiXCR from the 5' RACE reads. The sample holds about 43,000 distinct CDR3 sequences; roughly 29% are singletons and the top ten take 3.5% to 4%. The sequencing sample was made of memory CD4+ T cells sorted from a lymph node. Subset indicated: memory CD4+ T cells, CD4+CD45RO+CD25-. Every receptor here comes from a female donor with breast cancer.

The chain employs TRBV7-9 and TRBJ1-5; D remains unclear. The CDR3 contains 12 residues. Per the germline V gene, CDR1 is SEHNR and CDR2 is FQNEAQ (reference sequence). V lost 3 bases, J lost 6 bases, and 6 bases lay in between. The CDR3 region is CASSFFAQPQHF. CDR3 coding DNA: TGTGCCAGCAGCTTTTTCGCTCAGCCCCAGCATTTT.

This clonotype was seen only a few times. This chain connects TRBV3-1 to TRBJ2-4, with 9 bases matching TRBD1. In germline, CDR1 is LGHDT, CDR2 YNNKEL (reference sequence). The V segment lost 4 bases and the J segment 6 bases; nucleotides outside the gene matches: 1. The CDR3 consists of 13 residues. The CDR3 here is CASSRDRVNIQYF. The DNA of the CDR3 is TGTGCCAGCAGCCGGGACAGGGTAAACATTCAGTACTTC. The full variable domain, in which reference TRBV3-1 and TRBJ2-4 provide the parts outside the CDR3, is DTAVSQTPKYLVTQMGNDKSIKCEQNLGHDTMYWYKQDSKKFLKIMFSYNNKELIINETVPNRFSPKSPDKAHLNLHINSLELGDSAVYFCASSRDRVNIQYFGAGTRLSVL.

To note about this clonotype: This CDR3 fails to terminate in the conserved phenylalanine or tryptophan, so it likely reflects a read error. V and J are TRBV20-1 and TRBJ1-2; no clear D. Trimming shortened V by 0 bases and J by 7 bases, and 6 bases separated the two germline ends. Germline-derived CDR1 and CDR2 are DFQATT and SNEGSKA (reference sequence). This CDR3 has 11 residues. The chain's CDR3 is CSAREGFGYTS. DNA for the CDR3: TGCAGTGCTAGAGAGGGGTTTGGCTACACCTCC.

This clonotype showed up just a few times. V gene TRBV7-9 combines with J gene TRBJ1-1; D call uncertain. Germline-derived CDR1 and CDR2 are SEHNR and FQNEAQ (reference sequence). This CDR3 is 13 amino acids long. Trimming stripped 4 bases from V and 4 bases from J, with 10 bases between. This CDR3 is CASSSAAATEAFF. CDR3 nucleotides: TGTGCCAGCAGCTCGGCGGCGGCCACTGAAGCTTTCTTT.

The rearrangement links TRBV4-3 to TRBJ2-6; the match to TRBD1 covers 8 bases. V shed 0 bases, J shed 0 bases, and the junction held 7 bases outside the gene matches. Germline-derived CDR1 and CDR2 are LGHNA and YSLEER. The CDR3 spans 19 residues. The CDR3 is CASSQDLGTGDSGANVLTF. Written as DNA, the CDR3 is TGCGCCAGCAGCCAAGATCTGGGGACAGGTGACTCTGGGGCCAACGTCCTGACTTTC.

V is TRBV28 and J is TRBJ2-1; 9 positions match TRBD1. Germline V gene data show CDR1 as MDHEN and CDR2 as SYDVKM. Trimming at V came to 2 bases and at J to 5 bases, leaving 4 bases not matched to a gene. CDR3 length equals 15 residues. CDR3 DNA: TGTGCCAGCAGTTTAACCGGGACAGGGAACAATGAGCAGTTCTTC. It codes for CASSLTGTGNNEQFF.

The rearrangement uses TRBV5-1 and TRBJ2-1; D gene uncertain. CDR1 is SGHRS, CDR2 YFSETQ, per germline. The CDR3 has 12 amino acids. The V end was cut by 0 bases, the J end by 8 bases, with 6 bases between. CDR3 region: CASSLEWYEQFF. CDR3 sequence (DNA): TGCGCCAGCAGCTTGGAGTGGTATGAGCAGTTCTTC.

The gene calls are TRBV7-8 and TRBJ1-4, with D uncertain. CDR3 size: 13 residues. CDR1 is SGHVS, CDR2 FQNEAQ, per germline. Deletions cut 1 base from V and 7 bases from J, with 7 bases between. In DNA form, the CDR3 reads TGTGCCAGCAGCTTAGTTGGTGGTGAAAAACTGTTTTTT. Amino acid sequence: CASSLVGGEKLFF.

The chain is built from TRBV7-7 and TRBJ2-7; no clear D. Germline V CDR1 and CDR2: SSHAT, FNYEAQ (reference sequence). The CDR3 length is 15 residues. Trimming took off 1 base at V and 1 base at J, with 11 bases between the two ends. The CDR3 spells CASSLGAGPSYEQYF. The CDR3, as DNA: TGTGCCAGCAGCTTAGGGGCCGGGCCGTCCTACGAGCAGTACTTC. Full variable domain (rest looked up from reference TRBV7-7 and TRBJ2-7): GAGVSQSPRYKVTKRGQDVTLRCDPISSHATLYWYQQALGQGPEFLTYFNYEAQPDKSGLPSDRFSAERPEGSISTLTIQRTEQRDSAMYRCASSLGAGPSYEQYFGPGTRLTVT.

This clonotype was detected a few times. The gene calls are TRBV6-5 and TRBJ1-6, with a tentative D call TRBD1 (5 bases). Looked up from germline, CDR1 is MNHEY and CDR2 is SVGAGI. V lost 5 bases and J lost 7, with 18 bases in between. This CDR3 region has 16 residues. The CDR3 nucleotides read TGTGCCAGCAGTCAAATCACCGGGACCGAGAATTCACCCCTCCACTTT. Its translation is CASSQITGTENSPLHF.

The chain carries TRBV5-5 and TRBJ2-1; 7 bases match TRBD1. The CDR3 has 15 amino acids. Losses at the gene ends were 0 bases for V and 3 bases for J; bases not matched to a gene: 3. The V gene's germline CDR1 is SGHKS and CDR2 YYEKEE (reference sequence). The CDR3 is CASSLEDRSYNEQFF. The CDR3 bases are TGTGCCAGCAGCTTGGAGGACAGGAGCTACAATGAGCAGTTCTTC.

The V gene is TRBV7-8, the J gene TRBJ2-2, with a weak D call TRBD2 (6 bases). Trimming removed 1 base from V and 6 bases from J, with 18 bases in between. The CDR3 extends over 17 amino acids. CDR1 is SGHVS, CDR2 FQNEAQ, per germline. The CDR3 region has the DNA TGTGCCAGCAGCTTAGTTGTCCGGACTATGTTTCCCGGGGAGCTGTTTTTT. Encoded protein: CASSLVVRTMFPGELFF. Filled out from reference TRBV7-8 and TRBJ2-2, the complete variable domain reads GAGVSQSPRYKVAKRGQDVALRCDPISGHVSLFWYQQALGQGPEFLTYFQNEAQLDKSGLPSDRFFAERPEGSVSTLKIQRTQQEDSAVYLCASSLVVRTMFPGELFFGEGSRLTVL.

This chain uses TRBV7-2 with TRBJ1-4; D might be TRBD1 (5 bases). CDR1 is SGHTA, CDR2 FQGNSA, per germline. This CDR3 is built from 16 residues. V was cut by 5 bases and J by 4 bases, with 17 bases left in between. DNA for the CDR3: TGTGCCAGCAGCCCGAATAACGGGGGGTTTAATGAAAAACTGTTTTTT. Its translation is CASSPNNGGFNEKLFF.

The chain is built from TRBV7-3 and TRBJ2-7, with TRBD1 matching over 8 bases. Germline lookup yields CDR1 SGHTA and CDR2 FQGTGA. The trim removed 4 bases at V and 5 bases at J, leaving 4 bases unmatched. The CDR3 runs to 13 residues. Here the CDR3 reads CASSSGQAHEQYF. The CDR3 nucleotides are TGTGCCAGCAGCTCGGGACAGGCCCACGAGCAGTACTTC.

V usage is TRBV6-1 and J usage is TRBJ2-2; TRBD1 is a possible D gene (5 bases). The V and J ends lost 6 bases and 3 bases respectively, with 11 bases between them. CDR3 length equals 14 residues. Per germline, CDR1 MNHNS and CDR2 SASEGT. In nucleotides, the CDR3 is TGTGCCAGCAGCAGGGCCCTCGACACCGGGGAGCTGTTTTTT. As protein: CASSRALDTGELFF.

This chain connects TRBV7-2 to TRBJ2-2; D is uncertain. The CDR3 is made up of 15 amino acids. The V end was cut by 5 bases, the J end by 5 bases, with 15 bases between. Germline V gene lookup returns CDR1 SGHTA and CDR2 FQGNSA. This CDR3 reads CASSPPFSGTGELFF. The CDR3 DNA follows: TGTGCCAGCAGCCCACCTTTCAGTGGGACCGGGGAGCTGTTTTTT.

In DNA form, the CDR3 reads TGTGCCAGCAGCTTAGCGGGGGGGTTGGAGCAGTACTTC. It encodes CASSLAGGLEQYF. The rearrangement uses TRBV7-7 and TRBJ2-7; 7 positions match TRBD2. The V and J ends lost 0 bases and 7 bases, in that order; junction bases with no gene match: 3. The CDR3 is made up of 13 amino acids. Germline V gene lookup returns CDR1 SSHAT and CDR2 FNYEAQ (reference sequence).

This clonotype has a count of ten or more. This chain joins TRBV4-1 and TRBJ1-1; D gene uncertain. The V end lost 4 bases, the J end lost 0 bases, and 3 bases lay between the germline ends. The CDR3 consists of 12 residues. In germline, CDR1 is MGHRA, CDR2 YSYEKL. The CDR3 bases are TGCGCCAGCAGCCGGATGAACACTGAAGCTTTCTTT. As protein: CASSRMNTEAFF.

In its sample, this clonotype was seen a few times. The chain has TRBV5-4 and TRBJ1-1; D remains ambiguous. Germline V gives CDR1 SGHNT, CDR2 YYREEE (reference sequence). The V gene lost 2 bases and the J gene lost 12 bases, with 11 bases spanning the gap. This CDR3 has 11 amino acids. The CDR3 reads CASSFGVTTFF. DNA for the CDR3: TGTGCCAGCAGCTTCGGAGTAACTACTTTCTTT.

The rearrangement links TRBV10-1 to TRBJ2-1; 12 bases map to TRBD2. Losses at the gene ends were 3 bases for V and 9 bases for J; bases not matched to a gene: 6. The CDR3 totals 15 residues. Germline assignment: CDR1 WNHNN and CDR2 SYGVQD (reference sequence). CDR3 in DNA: TGCGCCAGCAGTGAACGTAGACTAGCGGGAGTTGAGCAGTTCTTC. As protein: CASSERRLAGVEQFF.

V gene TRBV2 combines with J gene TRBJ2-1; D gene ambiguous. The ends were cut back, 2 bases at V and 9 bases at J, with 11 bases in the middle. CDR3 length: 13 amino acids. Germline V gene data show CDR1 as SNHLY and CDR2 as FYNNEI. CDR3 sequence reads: CASSELEVIEQFF. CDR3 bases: TGTGCCAGCAGTGAATTAGAGGTGATTGAGCAGTTCTTC. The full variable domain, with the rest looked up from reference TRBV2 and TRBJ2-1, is EPEVTQTPSHQVTQMGQEVILRCVPISNHLYFYWYRQILGQKVEFLVSFYNNEISEKSEIFDDQFSVERPDGSNFTLKIRSTKLEDSAMYFCASSELEVIEQFFGPGTRLTVL.

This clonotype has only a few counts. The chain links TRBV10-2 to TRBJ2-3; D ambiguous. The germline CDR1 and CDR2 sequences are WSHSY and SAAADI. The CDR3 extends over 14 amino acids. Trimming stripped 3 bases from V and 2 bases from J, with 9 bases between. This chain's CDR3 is CASSDGIVTDTQYF. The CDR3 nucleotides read TGCGCCAGCAGTGATGGTATAGTCACAGATACGCAGTATTTT.

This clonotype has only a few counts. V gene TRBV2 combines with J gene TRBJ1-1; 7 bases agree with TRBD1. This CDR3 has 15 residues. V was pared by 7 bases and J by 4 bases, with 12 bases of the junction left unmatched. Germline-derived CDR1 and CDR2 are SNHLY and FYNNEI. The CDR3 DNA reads TGTGCCAGCATCGACTGGACAGGCGAGGCCACTGAAGCTTTCTTT. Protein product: CASIDWTGEATEAFF.

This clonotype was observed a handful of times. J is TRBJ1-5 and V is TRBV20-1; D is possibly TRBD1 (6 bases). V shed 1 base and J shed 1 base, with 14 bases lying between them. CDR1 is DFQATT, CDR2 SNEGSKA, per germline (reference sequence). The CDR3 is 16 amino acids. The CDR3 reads CSARGPQGYSNQPQHF. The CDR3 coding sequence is TGCAGTGCTAGAGGTCCCCAGGGGTACAGCAATCAGCCCCAGCATTTT.

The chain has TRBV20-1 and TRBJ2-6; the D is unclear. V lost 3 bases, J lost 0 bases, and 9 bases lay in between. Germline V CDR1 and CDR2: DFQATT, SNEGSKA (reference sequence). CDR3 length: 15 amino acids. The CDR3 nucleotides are TGCAGTGCTAGTCTGTTCCGCTCTGGGGCCAACGTCCTGACTTTC. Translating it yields CSASLFRSGANVLTF.

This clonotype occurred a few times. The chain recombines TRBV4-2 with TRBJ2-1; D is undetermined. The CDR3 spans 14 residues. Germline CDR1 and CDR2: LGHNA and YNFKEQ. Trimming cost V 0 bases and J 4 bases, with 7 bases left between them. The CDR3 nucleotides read TGTGCCAGCAGCCAAGAGGTGGGTTACAATGAGCAGTTCTTC. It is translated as CASSQEVGYNEQFF.

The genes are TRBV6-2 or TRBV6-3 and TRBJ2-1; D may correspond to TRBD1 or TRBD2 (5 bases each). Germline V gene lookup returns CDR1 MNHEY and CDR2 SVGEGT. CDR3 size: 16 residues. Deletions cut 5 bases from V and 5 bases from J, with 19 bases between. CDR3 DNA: TGTGCCAGCAGTACCCGGGGCGCGCGGATCAACAATGAGCAGTTCTTC. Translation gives CASSTRGARINNEQFF.

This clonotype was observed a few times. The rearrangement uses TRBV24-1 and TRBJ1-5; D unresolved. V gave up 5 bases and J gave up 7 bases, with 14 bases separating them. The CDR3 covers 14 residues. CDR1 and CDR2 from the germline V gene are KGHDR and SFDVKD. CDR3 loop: CATSGSPGGQPQHF. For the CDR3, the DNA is TGTGCCACCAGTGGCAGTCCCGGCGGGCAGCCCCAGCATTTT.

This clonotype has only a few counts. CDR3 loop: CASWGRAFF. CDR3 nucleotides: TGTGCCAGCTGGGGGAGGGCTTTCTTT. The chain employs TRBV21-1 and TRBJ1-1. TRBV21-1 is a recognized pseudogene. CDR3 length: 9 amino acids.

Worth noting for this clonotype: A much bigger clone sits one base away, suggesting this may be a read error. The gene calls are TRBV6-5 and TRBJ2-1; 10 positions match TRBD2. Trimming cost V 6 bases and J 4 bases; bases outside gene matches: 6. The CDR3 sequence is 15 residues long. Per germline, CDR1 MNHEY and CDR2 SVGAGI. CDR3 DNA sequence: TGTGCCAGCAGGTACGGACTAGCGGAGTACAATGAGCAGTTCTTC. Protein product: CASRYGLAEYNEQFF.